The 27 T cell receptor beta chains reported below all come from one sample, sequenced in a study of blood T cell repertoires in COVID-19. Libraries were prepared by immunoSEQ multiplex PCR; TCRdb keeps only in-frame clonotypes and omits some of them. This repertoire shows 250,000 to 300,000 clones, 75% to 90% found once; its top ten account for roughly 3.7%. Sequencing input: peripheral blood. The source is a woman aged 40 to 50 with acute or convalescent COVID-19.

This chain uses TRBV4-2 with TRBJ2-5, with D perhaps TRBD2 (6 bases). Between the trimmed V and J ends, which lost 1 base and 5 bases, there was a span of 14 bases. The CDR3 sequence is 15 residues long. Per the germline V gene, CDR1 is LGHNA and CDR2 is YNFKEQ. CDR3 sequence (DNA): TGTGCCAGCAGCCAAGGGAGGGGACGAGCCGAGACCCAGTACTTC. Its translation: CASSQGRGRAETQYF.

This clone came up a few times. This rearrangement joins TRBV19 to TRBJ1-2; the D is unclear. Between the trimmed V and J ends, which lost 3 bases and 8 bases, there was a span of 19 bases. The length of the CDR3 is 15 residues. The germline V gene encodes CDR1 LNHDA and CDR2 SQIVND (reference sequence). The CDR3 sequence is CASSIVGRRVYGYTF. The DNA for the CDR3 is TGTGCCAGTAGTATCGTCGGTAGGAGGGTATACGGCTACACCTTC. Filled out from reference TRBV19 and TRBJ1-2, the complete variable domain reads DGGITQSPKYLFRKEGQNVTLSCEQNLNHDAMYWYRQDPGQGLRLIYYSQIVNDFQKGDIAEGYSVSREKKESFPLTVTSAQKNPTAFYLCASSIVGRRVYGYTFGSGTRLTVV.

The CDR3 loop reads CASSIAQVSNQPQHF. The CDR3 coding sequence is TGTGCCAGTAGTATAGCGCAGGTGAGCAATCAGCCCCAGCATTTT. V is TRBV19 and J is TRBJ1-5, with unresolved D. Trimming took 1 base from V and 1 from J, leaving 8 bases between them. In germline, CDR1 is LNHDA, CDR2 SQIVND (reference sequence). This CDR3 has 15 amino acids.

The CDR3 bases are TGTGCCACAGTAGGGGGATTCTCTGGAAACACCATATATTTT. Encoded protein: CATVGGFSGNTIYF. The genes are TRBV19 and TRBJ1-3; D might be TRBD1 (6 bases). The V gene lost 10 bases and the J gene lost 0 bases, with 13 bases spanning the gap. Germline V CDR1 and CDR2: LNHDA, SQIVND (reference sequence). There are 14 residues in the CDR3.

The chain is built from TRBV5-1 and TRBJ1-1, with D possibly being TRBD1 (6 bases). The CDR3 totals 14 residues. Trimming took off 4 bases at V and 0 bases at J, with 10 bases between the two ends. Germline CDR1 is SGHRS and CDR2 is YFSETQ. The CDR3 loop is CASSGGQLNTEAFF. The CDR3 DNA reads TGCGCCAGCAGCGGCGGACAGCTGAACACTGAAGCTTTCTTT.

The chain recombines TRBV7-9 with TRBJ2-2; 7 bases are shared with TRBD1. Germline-derived CDR1 and CDR2 are SEHNR and FQNEAQ (reference sequence). The CDR3 is 13 amino acids. V dropped 7 bases and J dropped 4; count of bases not matched to a gene: 3. The CDR3 protein is CASNRGPTGELFF. The CDR3 bases are TGTGCCAGCAACAGGGGTCCCACCGGGGAGCTGTTTTTT. The variable domain in full, completed from reference TRBV7-9 and TRBJ2-2, reads DTGVSQNPRHKITKRGQNVTFRCDPISEHNRLYWYRQTLGQGPEFLTYFQNEAQLEKSRLLSDRFSAERPKGSFSTLEIQRTEQGDSAMYLCASNRGPTGELFFGEGSRLTVL.

The chain employs TRBV19 and TRBJ2-3; possibly TRBD1 for D (6 bases). The CDR3 is 15 residues long. V was clipped by 4 bases and J by 2 bases, with 13 bases between them. Germline values: CDR1 LNHDA, CDR2 SQIVND (reference sequence). CDR3 sequence: CASSKTGKATDTQYF. DNA of the CDR3: TGTGCCAGTAGTAAGACAGGAAAAGCCACAGATACGCAGTATTTT.

The V and J genes are TRBV12-2 and TRBJ1-6. TRBV12-2 is marked as a pseudogene. The CDR3 is 17 residues long. The CDR3 loop is CASRLNGGRSYNSPLHF. DNA for the CDR3: TGTGCAAGTCGCTTAAACGGGGGTCGCTCCTATAATTCACCCCTCCACTTT.

This chain joins TRBV4-2 and TRBJ1-1; 8 bases map to TRBD1. The CDR3 extends over 20 amino acids. Germline V gives CDR1 LGHNA, CDR2 YNFKEQ. Unmatched junction bases numbered 16, after V lost 0 bases and J lost 1 base. The CDR3 protein is CASSQDSGFAGGSRNTEAFF. The CDR3 coding sequence is TGTGCCAGCAGCCAAGATAGTGGTTTTGCAGGGGGCAGTAGGAACACTGAAGCTTTCTTT.

This clone was seen only a few times. The rearrangement links TRBV7-8 to TRBJ2-5, with 8 bases lining up with TRBD2. From germline, CDR1 is SGHVS and CDR2 FQNEAQ. V shed 5 bases, J shed 5 bases, and the junction held 10 bases outside the gene matches. The CDR3 is made up of 15 amino acids. CDR3 nucleotide sequence: TGTGCCAGCAGCCCCGGGGGGGGGCGGAGGGAGACCCAGTACTTC. Translated: CASSPGGGRRETQYF.

This chain uses TRBV2 with TRBJ1-2; D is unclear. The ends were cut back, 2 bases at V and 2 bases at J, with 12 bases in the middle. The length of the CDR3 is 15 residues. Germline V gives CDR1 SNHLY, CDR2 FYNNEI. In nucleotides, the CDR3 is TGTGCCAGCAGTGAATCCCGAACGGGGAACTATGGCTACACCTTC. This translates into CASSESRTGNYGYTF.

This rearrangement joins TRBV3-1 (or the pseudogene TRBV3-2) to TRBJ1-1, with unresolved D. Trimming removed 3 bases at V and 8 bases at J, with 16 bases between. Germline V gene sequence: CDR1 LGHDT, CDR2 YNNKEL (reference sequence). The CDR3 length is 14 residues. The CDR3 sequence: CASSHPAIQTEAFF. CDR3 in DNA: TGTGCCAGCAGCCATCCCGCTATACAGACCGAAGCTTTCTTT.

V is TRBV6-6 and J is TRBJ1-3; a possible D gene is TRBD1 (5 bases). Germline V gene lookup returns CDR1 MNHNY and CDR2 SVGAGI (reference sequence). Trimming stripped 4 bases from V and 0 bases from J, with 13 bases between. The CDR3 is 16 residues long. In DNA, the CDR3 is TGTGCCAGCAGTTTCTCCGGGGGGGTCTCTGGAAACACCATATATTTT. This sequence encodes CASSFSGGVSGNTIYF.

The chain has TRBV29-1 and TRBJ1-2, with TRBD1 matching over 8 bases. From germline, CDR1 is SQVTM and CDR2 ANQGSEA. The CDR3 has 14 residues. V lost 5 bases and J lost 8; bases outside the gene matches: 13. In DNA, the CDR3 is TGCAGCGTTAACGACAGGGGCGATTGGGAGGGCTACACCTTC. Amino acids: CSVNDRGDWEGYTF.

The chain carries TRBV27 and TRBJ1-5; D call uncertain. The CDR3 consists of 16 residues. Germline V gene lookup returns CDR1 MNHEY and CDR2 SMNVEV (reference sequence). Trimming left V 3 bases short and J 0 bases short, with 12 bases between. CDR3 residues: CASSFYGGRSNQPQHF. As DNA, the CDR3 is TGTGCCAGCAGTTTCTACGGCGGGCGTAGCAATCAGCCCCAGCATTTT.

This clone was seen a handful of times. The chain joins TRBV23-1 to TRBJ1-1; 7 bases match TRBD1. TRBV23-1 falls under the ORF class, with uncertain function. The CDR3 covers 15 residues. V was clipped by 4 bases and J by 5 bases; unmatched bases: 10. The CDR3 is CASSPPGQPHTEAFF. The CDR3 nucleotides are TGCGCCAGCAGTCCTCCGGGACAGCCCCATACTGAAGCTTTCTTT.

The chain recombines TRBV2 with TRBJ1-5; the match to TRBD1 covers 7 bases. J lost 7 bases, V lost 0 bases, and 9 bases had no gene match. The CDR3 has 16 residues. Germline assignment: CDR1 SNHLY and CDR2 FYNNEI. Written as DNA, the CDR3 is TGTGCCAGCAGTGAAGCGCACAGGGGAGGATCGCAGCCCCAGCATTTT. Its protein product is CASSEAHRGGSQPQHF. The full variable domain, its missing parts supplied by reference TRBV2 and TRBJ1-5, is EPEVTQTPSHQVTQMGQEVILRCVPISNHLYFYWYRQILGQKVEFLVSFYNNEISEKSEIFDDQFSVERPDGSNFTLKIRSTKLEDSAMYFCASSEAHRGGSQPQHFGDGTRLSIL.

At least ten counts were recorded for this clone. V is TRBV2 and J is TRBJ1-3, with D perhaps matching TRBD1 (6 bases). The V end lost 5 bases, the J end lost 0 bases, and 8 bases lay between the germline ends. The germline CDR1 and CDR2 sequences are SNHLY and FYNNEI. The CDR3 has 14 residues. CDR3 sequence (DNA): TGTGCCAGCAGTAGGGACATCTCTGGAAACACCATATATTTT. It translates to CASSRDISGNTIYF.

The V gene is TRBV2, the J gene TRBJ2-3; 7 nucleotides agree with TRBD2. This CDR3 has 10 amino acids. Germline CDR1 reads SNHLY; CDR2 reads FYNNEI. J was trimmed by 14 bases and V by 7 bases; bases with no gene match: 6. The CDR3 coding sequence is TGTGCCAGCATCGGACTAGTTGGGTATTTT. Translated, it gives CASIGLVGYF.

The V and J genes are TRBV2 and TRBJ1-3, with 9 nucleotides matching TRBD1. The germline V gene encodes CDR1 SNHLY and CDR2 FYNNEI. Trimming cost V 7 bases and J 0 bases; bases outside gene matches: 4. There are 15 residues in the CDR3. The CDR3 sequence is CASTTGGTSGNTIYF. The CDR3 nucleotides are TGTGCCAGCACGACAGGGGGAACCTCTGGAAACACCATATATTTT.

The V call is TRBV5-1, the J call TRBJ2-5; unclear D gene. With 1 base removed from V and 1 base from J, the gap between germline ends came to 5 bases. CDR1 is SGHRS, CDR2 YFSETQ, per germline. The CDR3 is 13 amino acids. CDR3 coding DNA: TGCGCCAGCAGCTTGTACATCCAAGAGACCCAGTACTTC. This gives the protein CASSLYIQETQYF.

The chain uses TRBV5-1 and TRBJ2-3, with 8 bases lining up with TRBD2. Per germline, CDR1 SGHRS and CDR2 YFSETQ. J gave up 2 bases and V 0 bases, and 5 bases lay outside the gene matches. The CDR3 is made up of 16 amino acids. DNA of the CDR3: TGCGCCAGCAGCTTGGCCCAGCGGGGGAACACAGATACGCAGTATTTT. Translated, it gives CASSLAQRGNTDTQYF. Drawing the rest from reference TRBV5-1 and TRBJ2-3, the complete variable domain is KAGVTQTPRYLIKTRGQQVTLSCSPISGHRSVSWYQQTPGQGLQFLFEYFSETQRNKGNFPGRFSGRQFSNSRSEMNVSTLELGDSALYLCASSLAQRGNTDTQYFGPGTRLTVL.

The rearrangement uses TRBV30 and TRBJ1-5, with D perhaps TRBD1 (6 bases). Trimming took 3 bases from V and 2 from J, leaving 14 bases between them. Looked up from germline, CDR1 is GTSNPN and CDR2 is SVGIG (reference sequence). This CDR3 comprises 15 residues. The CDR3 loop is CAWSATGFGNQPQHF. CDR3 coding DNA: TGTGCCTGGAGCGCGACAGGTTTTGGCAATCAGCCCCAGCATTTT.

This clone was seen ten or more times. The rearrangement joins TRBV6-2 or TRBV6-3 to TRBJ1-1; D is unresolved. V was pared by 1 base and J by 8 bases, with 14 bases between. Germline V lookup: CDR1 MNHEY, CDR2 SVGEGT. The CDR3 extends over 14 amino acids. CDR3 loop: CASSYFLTSGEAFF. CDR3 nucleotide sequence: TGTGCCAGCAGTTACTTCCTGACATCGGGGGAAGCTTTCTTT.

V usage is TRBV6-2 or TRBV6-3 and J usage is TRBJ2-5, with D perhaps matching TRBD1 (5 bases). Trimming took 0 bases from V and 3 from J, leaving 8 bases between them. The CDR3 spans 14 residues. CDR1 MNHEY and CDR2 SVGEGT come from the germline V gene. CDR3 region: CASSYSTAKETQYF. CDR3 sequence (DNA): TGTGCCAGCAGTTACTCGACAGCAAAAGAGACCCAGTACTTC.

This sequence joins TRBV18 and TRBJ1-2, with 7 bases aligning to TRBD1. The CDR3 is 12 amino acids. The junction had 6 bases not matched to a gene; V was cut back by 6 bases and J by 8 bases. The germline CDR1 and CDR2 sequences are KGHSH and LQKENI. The CDR3 DNA reads as TGTGCCAGCTCCTTTGACAGGGAAGGCTACACCTTC. This translates into CASSFDREGYTF.

This clone was detected a few times. The rearrangement joins TRBV7-3 to TRBJ1-3, with 7 bases identical to TRBD1. The V gene end was trimmed by 3 bases and the J gene end by 7 bases; junction bases not matched to a gene: 9. Germline lookup yields CDR1 SGHTA and CDR2 FQGTGA. This CDR3 contains 15 residues. The CDR3 DNA follows: TGTGCCAGCAGCTTGGGAATTACAGGGGCGAACACCATATATTTT. It encodes CASSLGITGANTIYF.